Below are 21 T cell receptor beta chains sequenced from a single sample in a study of beta chain features in type 1 diabetes. Overall study findings and caveats: Researchers report that Type 1 diabetes patients had moderately but significantly shorter TCRB CDR3s across all four CD4+ subsets.

Every isolated RNA sample was fully reverse transcribed, so sequencing captured expressed TCRB transcripts. The data were produced by immunoSEQ multiplex PCR, yet TCRdb's version contains in-frame clones alone and is incomplete. The repertoire holds under 150,000 clones, with around 9% as singletons. Their target antigens are unknown. The sample taken for sequencing was central memory CD4+ T cells from blood. These receptors were taken from a man aged 30-40 years with type 1 diabetes.

The chain employs TRBV5-4 and TRBJ1-1; 9 positions agree with TRBD1. This CDR3 spans 14 amino acids. The J segment lost 8 bases and the V segment lost 4 bases, leaving 9 bases of the junction unmatched. Germline V gives CDR1 SGHNT, CDR2 YYREEE (reference sequence). The CDR3 bases are TGTGCCAGCAGCCAAGAAACCGACAGGGGGGAAGCTTTCTTT. Amino acids: CASSQETDRGEAFF.

There are a few counts of this clone. CDR3 residues: CASTPGVQYQETQYF. Here the CDR3 DNA reads TGTGCCAGCACTCCCGGGGTCCAGTACCAAGAGACCCAGTACTTC. V gene TRBV4-2 combines with J gene TRBJ2-5; weak D call: TRBD2 (5 bases). The V end lost 7 bases, the J end lost 0 bases, and 15 bases lay between the germline ends. The CDR3 covers 15 residues. Germline V lookup: CDR1 LGHNA, CDR2 YNFKEQ.

This clone came up a few times. This chain links TRBV7-9 with TRBJ2-1; no clear D gene. This CDR3 is 15 amino acids long. Germline CDR1 and CDR2: SEHNR and FQNEAQ (reference sequence). Trimming took 2 bases from V and 4 from J, leaving 12 bases between them. CDR3 in DNA: TGTGCCAGCAGCTTATCCGCAACTCCATACAATGAGCAGTTCTTC. This sequence encodes CASSLSATPYNEQFF.

The genes are TRBV4-2 and TRBJ2-5; possibly TRBD2 for D (6 bases). Germline V gene data show CDR1 as LGHNA and CDR2 as YNFKEQ. The CDR3 has 15 residues. V was shortened by 8 bases and J by 4 bases, with 20 bases between the two germline ends. The CDR3 DNA reads as TGTGCCAGCCGAACAACAGCGAAGGGAGGAGAGACCCAGTACTTC. Translating it yields CASRTTAKGGETQYF.

The V and J genes are TRBV4-2 and TRBJ2-5, with 9 bases fitting TRBD2. V shed 0 bases and J 5 bases; nucleotides not matched to a gene: 13. In germline, CDR1 is LGHNA, CDR2 YNFKEQ. This CDR3 spans 18 amino acids. The CDR3, as DNA: TGTGCCAGCAGCCAAGATTTGCTCGGCGGGGGGGCCGCTGAGACCCAGTACTTC. This translates into CASSQDLLGGGAAETQYF.

The rearrangement uses TRBV7-9 and TRBJ1-1, with TRBD1 matching over 10 bases. The length of the CDR3 is 14 residues. CDR1 SEHNR and CDR2 FQNEAQ come from the germline V gene (reference sequence). V lost 5 bases and J lost 4; bases outside the gene matches: 4. The DNA of the CDR3 is TGTGCCAGCAGCCCCGGACAGGGGGGCACTGAAGCTTTCTTT. This encodes CASSPGQGGTEAFF.

This clone has just a few counts. The chain has TRBV4-2 and TRBJ2-2, with a tentative D call TRBD1 (6 bases). The germline V gene has CDR1 LGHNA and CDR2 YNFKEQ. The CDR3 consists of 16 residues. V was clipped by 1 base and J by 8 bases, with 17 bases between them. CDR3 in DNA: TGTGCCAGCAGCCAAGCAATGGGGAAAGGGGGAGGGGAGCTGTTTTTT. Translating it yields CASSQAMGKGGGELFF.

This clone was counted only a few times. This chain uses TRBV5-6 with TRBJ2-7; weak D call: TRBD1 (6 bases). Germline V gives CDR1 SGHDT, CDR2 YYEEEE. CDR3 length: 13 residues. With 0 bases removed from V and 4 bases from J, the gap between germline ends came to 8 bases. CDR3 DNA: TGTGCCAGCAGCTTGGACAGGGCTTACGAGCAGTACTTC. The encoded protein is CASSLDRAYEQYF.

The chain is built from TRBV7-9 and TRBJ1-1; 7 positions agree with TRBD1. V was pared by 1 base and J by 5 bases, with 4 bases of the junction left unmatched. CDR1 and CDR2 (germline): SEHNR, FQNEAQ (reference sequence). This CDR3 has 14 amino acids. The DNA of the CDR3 is TGTGCCAGCAGCTTAGACAGGGGCGGAACTGAAGCTTTCTTT. It translates to CASSLDRGGTEAFF. The complete variable domain, with remaining parts taken from reference TRBV7-9 and TRBJ1-1, reads DTGVSQNPRHKITKRGQNVTFRCDPISEHNRLYWYRQTLGQGPEFLTYFQNEAQLEKSRLLSDRFSAERPKGSFSTLEIQRTEQGDSAMYLCASSLDRGGTEAFFGQGTRLTVV.

The chain has TRBV2 and TRBJ2-5; 9 bases are a match to TRBD2. The ends lost 7 bases at V and 5 bases at J; junction bases unmatched: 8. The CDR3 is 14 residues long. Germline V lookup: CDR1 SNHLY, CDR2 FYNNEI. CDR3 protein: CASNPAGGRETQYF. CDR3 nucleotides: TGTGCCAGCAATCCAGCGGGGGGCCGGGAGACCCAGTACTTC.

This clone was seen a few times. The V call is TRBV11-2, the J call TRBJ2-2; 7 bases fit TRBD2. The length of the CDR3 is 15 residues. V gave up 3 bases and J gave up 4 bases; unmatched junction bases: 5. Germline lookup yields CDR1 SGHAT and CDR2 FQNNGV. The CDR3 is CASSLGGLGTGELFF. The CDR3 nucleotides are TGTGCCAGCAGCTTGGGAGGGCTCGGCACCGGGGAGCTGTTTTTT.

The chain carries TRBV4-3 and TRBJ2-1; D is uncertain. The CDR3 is 14 residues long. The germline V gene has CDR1 LGHNA and CDR2 YSLEER. Trimming left V 0 bases short and J 10 bases short, with 13 bases between. Written as DNA, the CDR3 is TGCGCCAGCAGCCAAGAAAGGTCGAGGCCGGAGCAGTTCTTC. Translating it yields CASSQERSRPEQFF.

The chain employs TRBV7-2 and TRBJ2-5; TRBD2 matches at 7 bases. The J segment lost 5 bases and the V segment lost 4 bases, leaving 4 bases of the junction unmatched. The CDR3 is 13 residues long. Per germline, CDR1 SGHTA and CDR2 FQGNSA. The CDR3 DNA sequence: TGTGCCAGCAGCTCGGGACTAAGGGAGACCCAGTACTTC. Translating gives CASSSGLRETQYF. Together with reference TRBV7-2 and TRBJ2-5, the CDR3 gives the full variable domain: GAGVSQSPSNKVTEKGKDVELRCDPISGHTALYWYRQSLGQGLEFLIYFQGNSAPDKSGLPSDRFSAERTGGSVSTLTIQRTQQEDSAVYLCASSSGLRETQYFGPGTRLLVL.

The sample holds a few counts of this clone. This chain links TRBV10-3 with TRBJ2-3, with unresolved D. This CDR3 region has 11 residues. Germline CDR1 ENHRY, CDR2 SYGVKD. Deletions cut 7 bases from V and 5 bases from J, with 7 bases between. In nucleotides, the CDR3 is TGTGCCATCACGGCAGGAGATACGCAGTATTTT. It is translated as CAITAGDTQYF.

J is TRBJ2-3 and V is TRBV4-2; 7 nucleotides agree with TRBD2. V gave up 8 bases and J gave up 0 bases; unmatched junction bases: 5. In germline, CDR1 is LGHNA, CDR2 YNFKEQ. This CDR3 has 14 residues. CDR3 sequence: CASGRGSSTDTQYF. The CDR3 DNA follows: TGTGCCAGCGGGCGGGGGTCCAGCACAGATACGCAGTATTTT.

Only a few counts were recorded for this clone. V usage is TRBV6-1 and J usage is TRBJ2-6; D is ambiguous. Germline CDR1 and CDR2: MNHNS and SASEGT. V shed 8 bases and J shed 0 bases, with 8 bases lying between them. This CDR3 region has 14 residues. The chain's CDR3 is CASYDNSGANVLTF. The CDR3 DNA reads TGTGCCAGCTATGACAACTCTGGGGCCAACGTCCTGACTTTC.

V usage is TRBV6-1 and J usage is TRBJ2-7; D remains ambiguous. The CDR3 totals 12 residues. V was cut by 4 bases and J by 3 bases, with 7 bases left in between. CDR1 and CDR2 from the germline V gene are MNHNS and SASEGT. CDR3 DNA sequence: TGTGCCAGCAGTGCGCGGTTCTACGAGCAGTACTTC. Protein product: CASSARFYEQYF.

This clone appeared a few times. CDR3 bases: TGTGCCAGCAGCGCTCCCGGGACAGGGGAAAGGCAGTTCTTC. The encoded protein is CASSAPGTGERQFF. This chain uses TRBV5-6 with TRBJ2-1, with 10 bases matching TRBD1. Germline CDR1 SGHDT, CDR2 YYEEEE. The CDR3 has 14 amino acids. The V gene end was trimmed by 4 bases and the J gene end by 12 bases; junction bases not matched to a gene: 10.

This clone was seen a few times. This sequence joins TRBV5-1 and TRBJ2-2; 9 nucleotides match TRBD1. Germline CDR1 and CDR2: SGHRS and YFSETQ. Trimming took 6 bases from V and 7 from J; bases not matched to a gene: 10. The CDR3 covers 15 residues. The CDR3 here is CASIAQGAQGGELFF. DNA of the CDR3: TGCGCCAGCATCGCACAGGGGGCGCAGGGCGGGGAGCTGTTTTTT.

A few counts support this clone. The chain joins TRBV11-1 to TRBJ2-5, with 7 positions matching TRBD2. There are 14 residues in the CDR3. The V gene end was trimmed by 7 bases and the J gene end by 3 bases; junction bases not matched to a gene: 8. Germline CDR1 reads SGHAT; CDR2 reads FQDESV (reference sequence). CDR3 sequence: CASTPWGGEETQYF. CDR3 DNA: TGTGCCAGCACCCCATGGGGGGGAGAAGAGACCCAGTACTTC.

This clone was seen only a few times. The chain employs TRBV7-2 and TRBJ2-3; no firm D call. V lost 3 bases, J lost 4 bases, and 2 bases lay in between. CDR1 and CDR2 (germline): SGHTA, FQGNSA. This CDR3 comprises 11 residues. Here the CDR3 reads CASSFADTQYF. CDR3 in DNA: TGTGCCAGCAGCTTCGCAGATACGCAGTATTTT.